The present entry profiles one T cell receptor beta chain with its context. Its antigen is as yet unknown. The sample comes from a study of shared clonotypes between healthy human individuals. Per the germline V gene, CDR1 is SGHNT and CDR2 is YENEEA. With 6 bases clipped from V and 5 bases from J, the junction kept 4 bases outside the gene matches. This CDR3 is built from 13 residues. Genomic DNA per cell subset filled all wells of several immunoSEQ plates. The assay was immunoSEQ multiplex PCR, and TCRdb's table has in-frame clones only and misses some. The data hold 450,000 to 550,000 clones, with 60% to 85% observed a single time. Regarding the study as a whole: Owing to a small donor count, the genetic and exposure-history diversity represented was limited.

This TCR derives from a woman aged 40 to 49 in good health. Some clones in this sample may be carry-over from other donors' samples. V and J are TRBV11-3 and TRBJ2-1; 7 bases are a match to TRBD2. The source material was PBMCs. This chain's CDR3 is CASSSSGHNEQFF. As DNA, the CDR3 is TGTGCCAGCAGTTCTAGCGGCCACAATGAGCAGTTCTTC.